The 10 T cell receptor beta chains presented below share a single source sample, sequenced in a study of blood T cell repertoires in COVID-19. Clones were read by immunoSEQ multiplex PCR, and TCRdb kept only the in-frame ones, dropping some. The data show under 250,000 clones, with roughly nine tenths seen just once and 0.82% held by the top ten. The sample comprised peripheral blood. The receptor set was obtained from a man aged 55 to 69 with COVID-19, enrolled during active disease.

The chain carries TRBV2 and TRBJ1-1; D uncertain. This CDR3 spans 11 amino acids. The germline V gene has CDR1 SNHLY and CDR2 FYNNEI. V was pared by 8 bases and J by 4 bases, with 8 bases between. The CDR3 sequence is CASWEGTEAFF. CDR3 sequence (DNA): TGTGCCAGCTGGGAGGGCACTGAAGCTTTCTTT. The full variable domain, rest sourced from reference TRBV2 and TRBJ1-1, is EPEVTQTPSHQVTQMGQEVILRCVPISNHLYFYWYRQILGQKVEFLVSFYNNEISEKSEIFDDQFSVERPDGSNFTLKIRSTKLEDSAMYFCASWEGTEAFFGQGTRLTVV.

CDR3 region: CASSYSGTSGSNEQFF. The CDR3, as DNA: TGTGCCAGCAGCTATTCCGGGACTAGCGGCTCCAATGAGCAGTTCTTC. The gene calls are TRBV13 and TRBJ2-1, with 11 bases fitting TRBD2. The CDR3 spans 16 residues. J lost 6 bases, V lost 4 bases, and 8 bases had no gene match. Germline CDR1 and CDR2: PRHDT and FYEKMQ (reference sequence). Using reference TRBV13 and TRBJ2-1 for the parts outside the CDR3, the full variable domain is AAGVIQSPRHLIKEKRETATLKCYPIPRHDTVYWYQQGPGQDPQFLISFYEKMQSDKGSIPDRFSAQQFSDYHSELNMSSLELGDSALYFCASSYSGTSGSNEQFFGPGTRLTVL.

The chain joins TRBV7-6 to TRBJ2-1; 13 nucleotides agree with TRBD2. CDR1 and CDR2 (germline): SGHVS, FNYEAQ. CDR3 size: 18 residues. The trim removed 5 bases at V and 0 bases at J, leaving 7 bases unmatched. The CDR3 region is CASSRTSGRSSSYNEQFF. For the CDR3, the DNA is TGTGCCAGCAGCCGGACTAGCGGGAGATCGAGCTCCTACAATGAGCAGTTCTTC.

The CDR3, as DNA: TGTGCCAGCAGCCCGGACAGGGGGCTCTATAGCAATCAGCCCCAGCATTTT. It translates to CASSPDRGLYSNQPQHF. V and J are TRBV5-6 and TRBJ1-5; 11 bases align to TRBD1. Germline trimming cut 4 bases from V and 0 bases from J; bases unmatched to any gene: 6. Germline CDR1 reads SGHDT; CDR2 reads YYEEEE. The CDR3 runs 17 residues.

This chain links TRBV19 with TRBJ1-4, with D perhaps TRBD1 (5 bases). Germline V gene data show CDR1 as LNHDA and CDR2 as SQIVND (reference sequence). V lost 4 bases and J 7 bases, leaving 10 bases between the germline ends. CDR3 length equals 13 residues. The CDR3 sequence: CASSTRDSEKLFF. Written as DNA, the CDR3 is TGTGCCAGTAGTACGCGGGACTCTGAAAAACTGTTTTTT.

The chain carries TRBV28 and TRBJ1-1; 12 nucleotides line up with TRBD1. V trimming: 9 bases; J trimming: 4 bases; junction bases outside the gene matches: 9. Germline loops: CDR1 MDHEN, CDR2 SYDVKM. The CDR3 covers 15 residues. The CDR3 sequence is CASPGQGAPSTEAFF. CDR3 nucleotides: TGTGCCAGTCCGGGACAGGGGGCTCCGAGCACTGAAGCTTTCTTT.

J is TRBJ1-2 and V is TRBV3-1 (or the pseudogene TRBV3-2), with D perhaps TRBD1 (6 bases). Trimming took off 4 bases at V and 8 bases at J, with 17 bases between the two ends. The length of the CDR3 is 14 residues. Per germline, CDR1 LGHDT and CDR2 YNNKEL (reference sequence). DNA of the CDR3: TGTGCCAGCAGCCCCACCCCGACAGGTCTCGGCTACACCTTC. Protein product: CASSPTPTGLGYTF.

This sequence joins TRBV19 and TRBJ1-2; TRBD1 matches 9 bases. The germline V gene encodes CDR1 LNHDA and CDR2 SQIVND (reference sequence). The CDR3 runs to 13 residues. V lost 7 bases, J lost 5 bases, and 5 bases stayed unmatched. CDR3 nucleotides: TGTGCCAGTACGGACAGGGGCCGATATGGCTACACCTTC. This encodes CASTDRGRYGYTF.

The rearrangement links TRBV30 to TRBJ2-6; D gene uncertain. V gave up 0 bases and J gave up 4 bases, with 4 bases separating them. Germline V gene lookup returns CDR1 GTSNPN and CDR2 SVGIG (reference sequence). The length of the CDR3 is 13 residues. This chain's CDR3 is CAWSVQGANVLTF. The CDR3 DNA reads TGTGCCTGGAGTGTACAAGGGGCCAACGTCCTGACTTTC.

The chain links TRBV7-9 to TRBJ2-3, with 9 bases identical to TRBD2. The CDR3 is made up of 19 amino acids. Germline CDR1 SEHNR, CDR2 FQNEAQ (reference sequence). Unmatched junction bases numbered 13, after V lost 2 bases and J lost 1 base. In nucleotides, the CDR3 is TGTGCCAGCAGCTTAAATAGCGGGAGTCCCTTTATGGGCACAGATACGCAGTATTTT. Translation gives CASSLNSGSPFMGTDTQYF.